The clone carrying this T cell receptor (beta chain) was seen a handful of times. Its matching antigen is unknown. These data come from a study of identical twins. The study's findings and limits: The conclusions drew on cross-sectional statistical analysis instead of tracking the same donors. Potential partial confounding of zero-insertion analyses by invariant MAIT and iNKT cells was noted. Out-of-frame alpha sequences shared by twins were enriched for low generation probability.

TCRdb redid the calling of the 5' RACE reads with MiXCR, one entry per CDR3 protein. The table lists roughly 1.6 million distinct CDR3 sequences, 32% of them singletons, with more than 0.25% in the top ten. V lost 2 bases and J lost 3; bases outside the gene matches: 5. This CDR3 contains 15 residues. In germline, CDR1 is SGHRS, CDR2 YFSETQ. This sequence was found in a newborn girl in good health. Sample: cord blood. V is TRBV5-1 and J is TRBJ2-5, with 9 bases fitting TRBD2. CDR3 in DNA: TGCGCCAGCAGCTTTTCAGCGGGAGGAGAAGAGACCCAGTACTTC. Translating gives CASSFSAGGEETQYF.